A single T cell receptor (beta chain) is shown here with its context. Under the authors' procedure: Amplification with reference gene primers provided the estimates of nucleated cell counts. Assay used: immunoSEQ multiplex PCR; TCRdb lists only in-frame clones, some missing. V and J calls and clone size are as listed in that table; D and trimming were resolved from the DNA. The sample contains around 65,000 clones, 70% to 80% of which appear only once. This sample is drawn from a study of blood T cell repertoires in COVID-19. As for the study in general: Material from acute and convalescent COVID-19 was sourced from the United States, Italy and Spain. T cells, B-cell-depleted T cells, or PBMCs provided the cDNA or gDNA that served as material.

Trimming pared 5 bases from V and 8 bases from J, leaving 12 bases between. CDR1 and CDR2 (germline): LNHDA, SQIVND (reference sequence). The CDR3 is made up of 13 amino acids. The TCR was taken from a man in his 60s with acute or convalescent COVID-19. This rearrangement joins TRBV19 to TRBJ1-4; TRBD1 might be the D (5 bases). The sample comprised peripheral blood. The CDR3 DNA follows: TGTGCCAGTAGTCGGGGGGACGGGGAAAAACTGTTTTTT. It specifies CASSRGDGEKLFF.